A single sample is the source of the 20 T cell receptor beta chains below, sequenced in a study of T cell repertoires in cytomegalovirus infection. TCRdb re-called the reads through MiXCR, storing one row per CDR3 protein. The sample lists roughly 230,000 distinct CDR3 sequences, 6% to 8% occurring once. Material for sequencing was PBMCs. The source is a human donor in good health (CMV status not recorded). Some clones in this sample may be carry-over from other donors' samples.

This clonotype was observed many times. The J gene is TRBJ1-5, the V gene TRBV28; a possible D gene is TRBD1 (6 bases). V shed 2 bases and J shed 5 bases, with 13 bases lying between them. The CDR3 runs to 15 residues. CDR1 is MDHEN, CDR2 SYDVKM, per germline. In nucleotides, the CDR3 is TGTGCCAGCAGTTTAACAGGGTCTTGGGATCAGCCCCAGCATTTT. Translating gives CASSLTGSWDQPQHF.

This clonotype showed up many times. The chain recombines TRBV19 with TRBJ1-5; D might be TRBD1 (5 bases). Trimming took 8 bases from V and 1 from J, leaving 15 bases between them. The CDR3 runs 15 residues. CDR1 is LNHDA, CDR2 SQIVND, per germline (reference sequence). Written as DNA, the CDR3 is TGTGCCAGTTGTACGAGGGGAAGCAGCAATCAGCCCCAGCATTTT. This encodes CASCTRGSSNQPQHF.

This clonotype turned up a few times. This chain uses TRBV27 with TRBJ1-4, with D perhaps TRBD1 (6 bases). This CDR3 has 14 amino acids. Germline V gene lookup returns CDR1 MNHEY and CDR2 SMNVEV (reference sequence). V gave up 3 bases and J gave up 3 bases, with 8 bases separating them. CDR3 sequence reads: CASSFGTPNEKLFF. CDR3 nucleotides: TGTGCCAGCAGTTTCGGGACACCTAATGAAAAACTGTTTTTT.

In DNA, the CDR3 is TGTGCCAGCAGCTTAGATTGGGCTATTACTAACTATGGCTACACCTTC. Its protein is CASSLDWAITNYGYTF. The V and J genes are TRBV7-9 and TRBJ1-2, with unresolved D. Deletions cut 1 base from V and 0 bases from J, with 12 bases between. In germline, CDR1 is SEHNR, CDR2 FQNEAQ (reference sequence). This CDR3 spans 16 amino acids. The variable domain in full, with the rest retrieved from reference TRBV7-9 and TRBJ1-2, is DTGVSQNPRHKITKRGQNVTFRCDPISEHNRLYWYRQTLGQGPEFLTYFQNEAQLEKSRLLSDRFSAERPKGSFSTLEIQRTEQGDSAMYLCASSLDWAITNYGYTFGSGTRLTVV.

This clonotype has a count of ten or more. The chain couples TRBV7-2 to TRBJ1-2; no reliable D call. This CDR3 is built from 15 residues. V lost 1 base and J lost 0, with 9 bases in between. Per the germline V gene, CDR1 is SGHTA and CDR2 is FQGNSA. In DNA, the CDR3 is TGTGCCAGCAGCTTAGACGTTTTAGCTAACTATGGCTACACCTTC. This codes for CASSLDVLANYGYTF.

This clonotype has ten or more counts. This chain joins TRBV12-3 or TRBV12-4 and TRBJ1-1; D call uncertain. The ends were cut back, 2 bases at V and 4 bases at J, with 8 bases in the middle. The CDR3 loop spans 13 amino acids. The CDR3 nucleotides read TGTGCCAGCAGTTTAAAAGGTACCACTGAAGCTTTCTTT. This encodes CASSLKGTTEAFF.

This clonotype has ten or more counts. This CDR3 is CASSLEGLVSNSPLHF. The CDR3 coding sequence is TGTGCCAGCAGCTTAGAAGGGTTGGTGTCCAATTCACCCCTCCACTTT. The chain links TRBV7-2 to TRBJ1-6; D remains unclear. Germline V CDR1 and CDR2: SGHTA, FQGNSA. The V end lost 1 base, the J end lost 7 bases, and 14 bases lay between the germline ends. This CDR3 spans 16 amino acids.

In its sample, this clonotype was seen many times. V is TRBV27 and J is TRBJ1-5; TRBD1 aligns across 7 bases. CDR1 is MNHEY, CDR2 SMNVEV, per germline (reference sequence). The CDR3 is made up of 18 amino acids. The ends lost 5 bases at V and 6 bases at J; junction bases unmatched: 19. CDR3 sequence reads: CASSPVAEVWDSVQPQHF. The CDR3 DNA reads as TGTGCCAGCAGTCCCGTAGCAGAGGTCTGGGACAGTGTTCAGCCCCAGCATTTT.

This clonotype was counted many times. The chain is built from TRBV12-3 or TRBV12-4 and TRBJ1-6; 8 nucleotides match TRBD1. After removal of 7 bases from V and 10 bases from J, the junction contained 9 bases not matched to a gene. This CDR3 has 14 amino acids. The CDR3 loop is CASTFRGRFSPLHF. The DNA of the CDR3 is TGTGCCAGCACCTTCAGGGGGCGCTTCTCACCCCTCCACTTT.

This clonotype was seen at least ten times. J is TRBJ1-1 and V is TRBV29-1, with 9 nucleotides matching TRBD1. This CDR3 comprises 14 residues. Germline values: CDR1 SQVTM, CDR2 ANQGSEA. Trimming took 5 bases from V and 0 from J; bases not matched to a gene: 4. The chain's CDR3 is CSVSQGAVNTEAFF. The CDR3 DNA follows: TGCAGCGTTTCACAGGGGGCCGTGAACACTGAAGCTTTCTTT. Full variable domain (rest looked up from reference TRBV29-1 and TRBJ1-1): SAVISQKPSRDICQRGTSLTIQCQVDSQVTMMFWYRQQPGQSLTLIATANQGSEATYESGFVIDKFPISRPNLTFSTLTVSNMSPEDSSIYLCSVSQGAVNTEAFFGQGTRLTVV.

This clonotype came up a few times. The chain carries TRBV7-9 and TRBJ1-2; D unclear. Germline V lookup: CDR1 SEHNR, CDR2 FQNEAQ (reference sequence). The length of the CDR3 is 11 residues. The ends were cut back, 5 bases at V and 4 bases at J, with 5 bases in the middle. The CDR3 coding sequence is TGTGCCAGCAGCCCCGGCTATGGCTACACCTTC. Protein: CASSPGYGYTF.

This clonotype was seen just once. This sequence joins TRBV7-3 and TRBJ2-1; TRBD2 aligns across 7 bases. Germline trimming cut 2 bases from V and 7 bases from J; bases unmatched to any gene: 8. Germline V gives CDR1 SGHTA, CDR2 FQGTGA. This CDR3 spans 15 amino acids. The CDR3 DNA follows: TGTGCCAGCAGCTTACTGGTGGGGGGGTTTAATGAGCAGTTCTTC. This gives the protein CASSLLVGGFNEQFF.

This clonotype has a count of ten or more. The chain couples TRBV29-1 to TRBJ2-5; 7 positions agree with TRBD1. V shed 4 bases, J shed 5 bases, and the junction held 4 bases outside the gene matches. Germline assignment: CDR1 SQVTM and CDR2 ANQGSEA. CDR3 length: 12 amino acids. CDR3 DNA: TGCAGCGTTGGACAGGGCGGCGAGACCCAGTACTTC. It encodes CSVGQGGETQYF.

This clonotype came up many times. V usage is TRBV12-3 or TRBV12-4 and J usage is TRBJ2-1; 8 bases match TRBD2. V gave up 6 bases and J gave up 3 bases; unmatched junction bases: 1. This CDR3 spans 13 amino acids. The CDR3 here is CASSAGGYNEQFF. The CDR3 DNA follows: TGTGCCAGCAGCGCGGGGGGCTACAATGAGCAGTTCTTC.

This clonotype was seen many times. The V and J genes are TRBV12-5 and TRBJ2-3; 8 nucleotides align to TRBD2. Trimming cost V 6 bases and J 4 bases; bases outside gene matches: 9. This CDR3 comprises 15 residues. Germline V gene data show CDR1 as LGHNT and CDR2 as FRNRAP. The CDR3: CASGPAGGSPDTQYF. In DNA form, the CDR3 reads TGTGCTAGTGGCCCGGCGGGGGGCTCCCCAGATACGCAGTATTTT. Full variable domain (rest looked up from reference TRBV12-5 and TRBJ2-3): DARVTQTPRHKVTEMGQEVTMRCQPILGHNTVFWYRQTMMQGLELLAYFRNRAPLDDSGMPKDRFSAEMPDATLATLKIQPSEPRDSAVYFCASGPAGGSPDTQYFGPGTRLTVL.

This clonotype showed up many times. This rearrangement joins TRBV29-1 to TRBJ1-1; TRBD1 might be the D (6 bases). V dropped 2 bases and J dropped 1 base, with 20 bases sitting between them. The germline V gene has CDR1 SQVTM and CDR2 ANQGSEA. The CDR3 length is 17 residues. DNA for the CDR3: TGCAGCGTTGAATCAAGGGGGGTCCGGTCTGGGAACACTGAAGCTTTCTTT. Translation gives CSVESRGVRSGNTEAFF.

At least ten counts were recorded for this clonotype. The rearrangement joins TRBV7-2 to TRBJ1-2; D gene ambiguous. CDR1 and CDR2 (germline): SGHTA, FQGNSA. V lost 2 bases, J lost 2 bases, and 9 bases lay in between. The CDR3 extends over 14 amino acids. The CDR3 nucleotides read TGTGCCAGCAGCTTAATGAACAGAAACTATGGCTACACCTTC. Its translation is CASSLMNRNYGYTF.

In its sample, this clonotype was seen many times. CDR3 in DNA: TGTGCCAGCAGACCGGGACAGGGATCGACCTATGAGCAGTTCTTC. Amino acid sequence: CASRPGQGSTYEQFF. This chain uses TRBV6-2 or TRBV6-3 with TRBJ2-1; the match to TRBD1 covers 9 bases. With V trimmed by 6 bases and J by 8 bases, 11 bases remained unmatched. CDR3 length: 15 residues. Germline lookup yields CDR1 MNHEY and CDR2 SVGEGT.

This clonotype was counted between two and nine times. The rearrangement uses TRBV6-2 or TRBV6-3 and TRBJ1-1; 7 nucleotides agree with TRBD1. Germline V CDR1 and CDR2: MNHEY, SVGEGT. Trimming took 4 bases from V and 1 from J; bases not matched to a gene: 3. The CDR3 is made up of 14 amino acids. Here the CDR3 reads CASSWRTGNTEAFF. The CDR3 DNA sequence: TGTGCCAGCAGTTGGAGGACAGGGAACACTGAAGCTTTCTTT.

The sample holds many counts of this clonotype. The rearrangement links TRBV7-2 to TRBJ1-2; tentatively, D is TRBD1 (5 bases). In germline, CDR1 is SGHTA, CDR2 FQGNSA. Trimming removed 0 bases from V and 7 bases from J, with 9 bases in between. The CDR3 runs to 13 residues. The CDR3 reads CASSLATGVGYTF. CDR3 DNA sequence: TGTGCCAGCAGCTTAGCGACGGGGGTTGGCTACACCTTC. Supplemented by reference TRBV7-2 and TRBJ1-2, the full variable domain reads GAGVSQSPSNKVTEKGKDVELRCDPISGHTALYWYRQSLGQGLEFLIYFQGNSAPDKSGLPSDRFSAERTGGSVSTLTIQRTQQEDSAVYLCASSLATGVGYTFGSGTRLTVV.